The source of this T cell receptor beta chain is a study of blood T cell repertoires in COVID-19. Study-level information: There were acute and convalescent COVID-19 samples, and they came from the United States, Italy and Spain.

CDR1 is LNHDA, CDR2 SQIVND, per germline (reference sequence). This CDR3 spans 15 amino acids. The trim removed 5 bases at V and 6 bases at J, leaving 12 bases unmatched. The method was immunoSEQ multiplex PCR; TCRdb's version includes in-frame clones alone and lacks a portion of them. The table shows around 220,000 clones, with 70% to 90% occurring only once. Participants, about 18 to 100 years old, spanned 25 or so US areas. Membership in each cohort depended on participant-reported clinical history. The source material was PBMCs or T cells enriched from blood (not recorded which). The chain combines TRBV19 with TRBJ2-7, with TRBD2 matching over 8 bases. The sequence was obtained from a woman in her forties or fifties with acute COVID-19. The CDR3 region is CASSYGGTRATEQYF. The CDR3 bases are TGTGCCAGTAGTTACGGGGGGACTAGGGCAACCGAGCAGTACTTC.